This TCR beta chain was retrieved from a study of OX40 agonist ivuxolimab in advanced cancers. Study-level points and caveats: On average, a greater number of expanded clones characterised CD8+ T cells relative to CD4+.

Turning to this clone: Its antigen is still unknown.

The protocol was immunoSEQ multiplex PCR, while the TCRdb copy is restricted to in-frame clones and leaves out a portion. The sample lists nearly 80,000 clones, 84% occurring once. Deletions cut 2 bases from V and 6 bases from J, with 17 bases between. This CDR3 contains 16 residues. Germline-derived CDR1 and CDR2 are MNHEY and SMNVEV (reference sequence). The chain is built from TRBV27 and TRBJ2-1; D may be TRBD2 (6 bases). The sequencing used CD4+ or CD8+ T cells sorted from blood, collected in a trial of the OX40 agonist ivuxolimab. The receptor was isolated from an adult with an advanced solid tumor such as melanoma, head and neck, liver or kidney cancer. This CDR3 is CASSLRTGTPINEQFF. The CDR3 nucleotides read TGTGCCAGCAGTTTAAGGACCGGGACTCCAATCAATGAGCAGTTCTTC.